The 7 T cell receptor beta chains listed next were all sequenced from one sample in a study of T cell responses to AZD1222 COVID-19 vaccine. Sequencing used immunoSEQ multiplex PCR; TCRdb keeps in-frame clones, though not all of them. The sample lists 65,000 to 80,000 clones, about 90% occurring once. The source was peripheral blood, collected on day 0 of MenACWY control vaccination. The origin of the receptors is an adult in good health.

The chain combines TRBV7-3 with TRBJ2-2; 15 nucleotides match TRBD2. The CDR3 extends over 17 amino acids. With V trimmed by 5 bases and J by 4 bases, 5 bases remained unmatched. Germline values: CDR1 SGHTA, CDR2 FQGTGA. Here the CDR3 reads CASSPGLAGGTTGELFF. The CDR3 DNA is TGTGCCAGCAGCCCGGGACTAGCGGGGGGTACCACCGGGGAGCTGTTTTTT.

The chain is built from TRBV28 and TRBJ1-2; weak D call: TRBD1 (5 bases). The germline V gene has CDR1 MDHEN and CDR2 SYDVKM. The CDR3 is 12 residues long. Trimming pared 4 bases from V and 8 bases from J, leaving 11 bases between. The CDR3 region has the DNA TGTGCCAGCAGTTCGGGACTCGGGGGCTACACCTTC. This gives the protein CASSSGLGGYTF.

The V gene is TRBV28, the J gene TRBJ2-5, with a tentative D call TRBD2 (5 bases). CDR1 is MDHEN and CDR2 is SYDVKM in the germline V gene. Deletions cut 10 bases from V and 5 bases from J, with 23 bases between. CDR3 length equals 15 residues. The CDR3 loop is CATQTSGDNRETQYF. CDR3 sequence (DNA): TGTGCCACACAAACTAGTGGTGACAATAGGGAGACCCAGTACTTC.

This rearrangement joins TRBV18 to TRBJ2-1; D gene unclear. The germline CDR1 and CDR2 sequences are KGHSH and LQKENI. The ends were cut back, 3 bases at V and 6 bases at J, with 12 bases in the middle. The CDR3 has 14 residues. The CDR3 spells CASSPEALTNEQFF. The CDR3 DNA follows: TGTGCCAGCTCACCCGAGGCTCTTACCAATGAGCAGTTCTTC.

V gene TRBV11-2 combines with J gene TRBJ2-1; 9 nucleotides agree with TRBD2. CDR3 size: 16 residues. Germline loops: CDR1 SGHAT, CDR2 FQNNGV. With V trimmed by 8 bases and J by 7 bases, 15 bases remained unmatched. The CDR3: CASSTTGGLALNEQFF. CDR3 sequence (DNA): TGTGCCAGCTCCACTACGGGAGGACTAGCGTTAAATGAGCAGTTCTTC. Combining the CDR3 with reference TRBV11-2 and TRBJ2-1 gives the whole variable domain EAGVAQSPRYKIIEKRQSVAFWCNPISGHATLYWYQQILGQGPKLLIQFQNNGVVDDSQLPKDRFSAERLKGVDSTLKIQPAKLEDSAVYLCASSTTGGLALNEQFFGPGTRLTVL.

The chain combines TRBV7-2 with TRBJ1-1, with 8 nucleotides matching TRBD1. V trimming: 4 bases; J trimming: 4 bases; junction bases outside the gene matches: 8. The CDR3 covers 15 residues. CDR1 is SGHTA and CDR2 is FQGNSA in the germline V gene. For the CDR3, the DNA is TGTGCCAGCAGCTCCGGGACAGGAGTGTCCACTGAAGCTTTCTTT. It codes for CASSSGTGVSTEAFF.

This sequence joins TRBV5-1 and TRBJ2-2; 10 nucleotides match TRBD2. The CDR3 has 16 amino acids. Per germline, CDR1 SGHRS and CDR2 YFSETQ. J gave up 5 bases and V 7 bases, and 11 bases lay outside the gene matches. As DNA, the CDR3 is TGCGCCAGCCTCCTTCTAGCGGGAGTAGGTACCGGGGAGCTGTTTTTT. Protein product: CASLLLAGVGTGELFF.